Shown below are 20 T cell receptor beta chains from a single sample sequenced in a study of blood T cell repertoires in COVID-19. Sequencing was performed with immunoSEQ multiplex PCR; in TCRdb, only in-frame clones are kept and a portion is missing. The sample holds about 150,000 clones, more than 70% seen once. Sequencing used peripheral blood. The receptors shown here come from a man aged 55 to 69 with active or convalescent COVID-19.

The rearrangement uses TRBV7-2 and TRBJ1-1; no clear D gene. Trimming removed 5 bases at V and 5 bases at J, with 12 bases between. Germline CDR1 SGHTA, CDR2 FQGNSA. This CDR3 comprises 13 residues. The CDR3 reads CASSPTAGTEAFF. As DNA, the CDR3 is TGTGCCAGCAGCCCCACCGCCGGGACTGAAGCTTTCTTT.

The V call is TRBV30, the J call TRBJ1-2, with 12 bases fitting TRBD1. The CDR3 covers 15 residues. J was trimmed by 8 bases and V by 3 bases; bases with no gene match: 10. Germline lookup yields CDR1 GTSNPN and CDR2 SVGIG (reference sequence). CDR3 region: CAWSFTGTGGRGYTF. In DNA form, the CDR3 reads TGTGCCTGGAGCTTTACCGGGACAGGGGGCAGGGGCTACACCTTC.

The rearrangement links TRBV19 to TRBJ2-2; D may be TRBD1 (6 bases). V dropped 6 bases and J dropped 0 bases, with 14 bases sitting between them. This CDR3 has 16 residues. CDR1 is LNHDA and CDR2 is SQIVND in the germline V gene (reference sequence). This chain's CDR3 is CASRGRGQANTGELFF. The CDR3 coding sequence is TGTGCCAGTAGAGGACGGGGACAAGCGAACACCGGGGAGCTGTTTTTT.

The CDR3 bases are TGTGCCAGCACCACGGGAGGGGGCGCGGGGGAGACCCAGTACTTC. This translates into CASTTGGGAGETQYF. This chain uses TRBV2 with TRBJ2-5; a possible D gene is TRBD2 (8 bases). Per the germline V gene, CDR1 is SNHLY and CDR2 is FYNNEI. The CDR3 runs to 15 residues. Trimming removed 7 bases from V and 5 bases from J, with 20 bases in between.

This chain uses TRBV7-2 with TRBJ2-7; 7 bases are shared with TRBD2. Germline lookup yields CDR1 SGHTA and CDR2 FQGNSA. J lost 1 base, V lost 2 bases, and 2 bases had no gene match. CDR3 length: 14 amino acids. The CDR3 reads CASSLLAVSYEQYF. CDR3 nucleotides: TGTGCCAGCAGCTTACTAGCGGTATCCTACGAGCAGTACTTC. The variable domain in full, with the rest retrieved from reference TRBV7-2 and TRBJ2-7, is GAGVSQSPSNKVTEKGKDVELRCDPISGHTALYWYRQSLGQGLEFLIYFQGNSAPDKSGLPSDRFSAERTGGSVSTLTIQRTQQEDSAVYLCASSLLAVSYEQYFGPGTRLTVT.

The rearrangement links TRBV27 to TRBJ2-5, with 7 bases identical to TRBD1. The V gene end was trimmed by 6 bases and the J gene end by 5 bases; junction bases not matched to a gene: 12. The CDR3 spans 15 residues. Per germline, CDR1 MNHEY and CDR2 SMNVEV (reference sequence). This CDR3 is CASREGQVNVETQYF. DNA for the CDR3: TGTGCCAGCAGGGAAGGACAGGTCAACGTGGAGACCCAGTACTTC.

This CDR3 reads CASSQEVGGRGYEQYF. The CDR3 DNA reads as TGTGCCAGCAGCCAAGAAGTGGGCGGGAGAGGCTACGAGCAGTACTTC. The rearrangement links TRBV4-2 to TRBJ2-7; TRBD2 agrees at 7 bases. The CDR3 has 16 amino acids. Trimming cost V 0 bases and J 3 bases; bases outside gene matches: 8. From germline, CDR1 is LGHNA and CDR2 YNFKEQ.

The chain employs TRBV11-2 and TRBJ2-4, with 10 bases aligning to TRBD2. Germline trimming cut 0 bases from V and 6 bases from J; bases unmatched to any gene: 8. CDR3 length: 17 amino acids. Per the germline V gene, CDR1 is SGHAT and CDR2 is FQNNGV. This CDR3 reads CASSLDLASGRANIQYF. CDR3 sequence (DNA): TGTGCCAGCAGCTTAGATCTGGCCAGCGGGAGGGCAAACATTCAGTACTTC.

This chain uses TRBV2 with TRBJ2-2, with a possible D match to TRBD1 (6 bases). Trimming removed 7 bases at V and 1 base at J, with 19 bases between. CDR3 length: 17 amino acids. Per the germline V gene, CDR1 is SNHLY and CDR2 is FYNNEI. In nucleotides, the CDR3 is TGTGCCAGCAATTTTGGGGCTCGAGGGGGGAACACCGGGGAGCTGTTTTTT. It codes for CASNFGARGGNTGELFF.

This chain uses TRBV9 with TRBJ1-5, with a weak D call TRBD1 (5 bases). The CDR3 has 13 residues. Germline V lookup: CDR1 SGDLS, CDR2 YYNGEE. V was shortened by 0 bases and J by 6 bases, with 7 bases between the two germline ends. The CDR3 bases are TGTGCCAGCAGCGTAGTCGGGGGTCAGCCCCAGCATTTT. Translated, it gives CASSVVGGQPQHF.

The chain uses TRBV19 and TRBJ1-2; D remains ambiguous. Trimming took 5 bases from V and 2 from J, leaving 12 bases between them. The CDR3 runs to 14 residues. Germline V gene sequence: CDR1 LNHDA, CDR2 SQIVND (reference sequence). CDR3 nucleotide sequence: TGTGCCAGTAGTGCCGGACTGTCCAACTATGGCTACACCTTC. Amino acid sequence: CASSAGLSNYGYTF.

The chain has TRBV5-4 and TRBJ2-5; 7 bases agree with TRBD1. The CDR3 has 17 amino acids. The ends lost 4 bases at V and 2 bases at J; junction bases unmatched: 14. CDR1 is SGHNT, CDR2 YYREEE, per germline (reference sequence). The CDR3 DNA reads as TGTGCCAGCAGCCGTGGACGAGGCAGGGGGTCTCAAGAGACCCAGTACTTC. Translation: CASSRGRGRGSQETQYF.

The chain carries TRBV5-6 and TRBJ2-7, with a possible D match to TRBD2 (7 bases). Germline CDR1 is SGHDT and CDR2 is YYEEEE. V dropped 6 bases and J dropped 3 bases, with 16 bases sitting between them. The CDR3 loop spans 14 amino acids. CDR3 nucleotides: TGTGCCAGCATCCTCGGGGGAGGGGGCTACGAGCAGTACTTC. Its protein is CASILGGGGYEQYF.

The chain carries TRBV6-2 or TRBV6-3 and TRBJ2-1; 11 positions agree with TRBD2. CDR1 MNHEY and CDR2 SVGEGT come from the germline V gene. Trimming took 5 bases from V and 6 from J; bases not matched to a gene: 6. The CDR3 sequence is 15 residues long. Written as DNA, the CDR3 is TGTGCCAGCAGTGACCCCGGACTAGCGGGCAATGAGCAGTTCTTC. Translation: CASSDPGLAGNEQFF.

The table lists this clone with a few counts. The chain uses TRBV12-3 or TRBV12-4 and TRBJ1-5; no clear D gene. V shed 3 bases and J shed 7 bases, with 10 bases lying between them. The CDR3 runs to 13 residues. The DNA of the CDR3 is TGTGCCAGCAGTTTTTCGGGGTTACAGCCCCAGCATTTT. Residues: CASSFSGLQPQHF.

The rearrangement joins TRBV4-3 to TRBJ1-1, with 8 bases lining up with TRBD1. Trimming at V came to 4 bases and at J to 2 bases, leaving 3 bases not matched to a gene. Germline V gene data show CDR1 as LGHNA and CDR2 as YSLEER. The CDR3 spans 14 residues. CDR3 amino acids: CASSLDRGNTEAFF. As DNA, the CDR3 is TGCGCCAGCAGCCTTGACAGGGGAAACACTGAAGCTTTCTTT.

This rearrangement joins TRBV7-2 to TRBJ1-4; D uncertain. V lost 4 bases, J lost 2 bases, and 11 bases lay in between. The CDR3 has 15 amino acids. Germline loops: CDR1 SGHTA, CDR2 FQGNSA. CDR3 sequence reads: CASSSPGRTNEKLFF. DNA of the CDR3: TGTGCCAGCAGCTCCCCGGGTCGTACTAATGAAAAACTGTTTTTT.

This clone was picked up many times. The chain couples TRBV19 to TRBJ1-1, with D perhaps TRBD1 (5 bases). CDR1 and CDR2 (germline): LNHDA, SQIVND (reference sequence). The CDR3 runs 14 residues. Trimming took off 2 bases at V and 4 bases at J, with 11 bases between the two ends. CDR3 nucleotides: TGTGCCAGTAGTATAACCCGGCAGGGCACTGAAGCTTTCTTT. Residues: CASSITRQGTEAFF.

This clone was counted once. The rearrangement links TRBV5-1 to TRBJ1-4; unclear D gene. The germline CDR1 and CDR2 sequences are SGHRS and YFSETQ. The V and J ends lost 0 bases and 2 bases respectively, with 5 bases between them. The CDR3 has 14 residues. CDR3 in DNA: TGCGCCAGCAGCTTGGGGGCGACTAATGAAAAACTGTTTTTT. This sequence encodes CASSLGATNEKLFF. Complete variable domain (other parts from reference TRBV5-1 and TRBJ1-4): KAGVTQTPRYLIKTRGQQVTLSCSPISGHRSVSWYQQTPGQGLQFLFEYFSETQRNKGNFPGRFSGRQFSNSRSEMNVSTLELGDSALYLCASSLGATNEKLFFGSGTQLSVL.

This chain connects TRBV7-2 to TRBJ2-2, with TRBD1 matching over 7 bases. Per germline, CDR1 SGHTA and CDR2 FQGNSA. V shed 1 base, J shed 6 bases, and the junction held 2 bases outside the gene matches. The CDR3 is 14 amino acids. CDR3 in DNA: TGTGCCAGCAGCTTAGTCCAGGGGGCCGGGGAGCTGTTTTTT. Translating gives CASSLVQGAGELFF.